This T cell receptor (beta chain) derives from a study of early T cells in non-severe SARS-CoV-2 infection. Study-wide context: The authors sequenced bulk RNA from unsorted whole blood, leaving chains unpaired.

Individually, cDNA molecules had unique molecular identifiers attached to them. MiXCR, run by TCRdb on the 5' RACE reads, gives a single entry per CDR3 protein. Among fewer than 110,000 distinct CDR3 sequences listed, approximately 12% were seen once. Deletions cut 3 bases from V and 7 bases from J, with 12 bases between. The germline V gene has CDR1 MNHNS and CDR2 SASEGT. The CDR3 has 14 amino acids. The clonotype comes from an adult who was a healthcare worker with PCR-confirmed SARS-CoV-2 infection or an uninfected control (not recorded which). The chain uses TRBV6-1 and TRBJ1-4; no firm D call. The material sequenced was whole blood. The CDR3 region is CASSDARVGEKLFF. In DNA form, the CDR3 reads TGTGCCAGCAGTGATGCGCGAGTCGGTGAAAAACTGTTTTTT.